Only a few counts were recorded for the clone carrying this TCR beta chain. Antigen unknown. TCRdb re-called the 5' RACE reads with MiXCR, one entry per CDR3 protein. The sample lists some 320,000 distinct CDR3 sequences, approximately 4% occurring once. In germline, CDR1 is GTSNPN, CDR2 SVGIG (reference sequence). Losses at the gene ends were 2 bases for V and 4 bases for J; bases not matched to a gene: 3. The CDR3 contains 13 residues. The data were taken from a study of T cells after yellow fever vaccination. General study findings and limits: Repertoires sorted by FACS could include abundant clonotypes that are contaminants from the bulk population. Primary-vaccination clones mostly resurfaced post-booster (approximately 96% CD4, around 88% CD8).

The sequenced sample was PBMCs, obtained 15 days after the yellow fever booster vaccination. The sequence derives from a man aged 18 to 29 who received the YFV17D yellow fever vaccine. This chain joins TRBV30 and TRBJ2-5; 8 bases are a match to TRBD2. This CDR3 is CAWSYGLAETQYF. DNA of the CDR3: TGTGCCTGGAGTTATGGACTAGCAGAGACCCAGTACTTC.